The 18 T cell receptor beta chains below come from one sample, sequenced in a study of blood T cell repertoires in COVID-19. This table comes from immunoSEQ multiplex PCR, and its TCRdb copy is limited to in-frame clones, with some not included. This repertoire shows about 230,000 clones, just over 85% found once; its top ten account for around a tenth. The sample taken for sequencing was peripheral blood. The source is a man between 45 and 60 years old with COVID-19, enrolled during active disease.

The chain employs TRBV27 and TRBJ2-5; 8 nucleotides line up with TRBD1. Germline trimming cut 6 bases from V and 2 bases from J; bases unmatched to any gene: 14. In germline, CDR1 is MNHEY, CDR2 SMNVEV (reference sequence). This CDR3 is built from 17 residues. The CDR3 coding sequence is TGTGCCAGCAGATCCGATAAAACCGGGACAGGTCAAGAGACCCAGTACTTC. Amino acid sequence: CASRSDKTGTGQETQYF.

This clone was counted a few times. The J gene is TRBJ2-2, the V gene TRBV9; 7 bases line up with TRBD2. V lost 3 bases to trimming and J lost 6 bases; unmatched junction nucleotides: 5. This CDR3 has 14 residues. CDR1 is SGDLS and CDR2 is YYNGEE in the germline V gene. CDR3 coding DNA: TGTGCCAGCAGCGGACCCGGACTAGCCGGGGAGCTGTTTTTT. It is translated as CASSGPGLAGELFF.

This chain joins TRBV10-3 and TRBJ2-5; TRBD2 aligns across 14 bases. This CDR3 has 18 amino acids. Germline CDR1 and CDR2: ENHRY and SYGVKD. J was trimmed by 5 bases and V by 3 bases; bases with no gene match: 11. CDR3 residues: CAISEPPGLAGVSETQYF. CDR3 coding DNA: TGTGCCATCAGTGAACCCCCGGGACTAGCGGGAGTATCGGAGACCCAGTACTTC.

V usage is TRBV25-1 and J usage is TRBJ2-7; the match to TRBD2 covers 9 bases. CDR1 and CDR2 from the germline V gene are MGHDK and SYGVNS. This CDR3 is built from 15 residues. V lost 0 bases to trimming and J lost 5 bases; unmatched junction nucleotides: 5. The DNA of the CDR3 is TGTGCCAGCAGTGAATATCTAGCGGGAAAAAACGAGCAGTACTTC. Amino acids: CASSEYLAGKNEQYF.

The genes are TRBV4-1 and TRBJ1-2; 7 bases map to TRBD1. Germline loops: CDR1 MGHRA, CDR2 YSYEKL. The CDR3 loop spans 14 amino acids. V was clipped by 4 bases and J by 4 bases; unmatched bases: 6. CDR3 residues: CASSRETGTYGYTF. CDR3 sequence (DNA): TGCGCCAGCAGCCGCGAGACAGGGACCTATGGCTACACCTTC.

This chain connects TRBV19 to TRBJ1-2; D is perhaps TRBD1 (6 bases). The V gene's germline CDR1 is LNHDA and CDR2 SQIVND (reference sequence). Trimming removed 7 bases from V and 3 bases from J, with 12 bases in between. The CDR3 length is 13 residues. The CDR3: CASMNRDDYGYTF. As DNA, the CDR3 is TGTGCCAGTATGAACAGGGACGACTATGGCTACACCTTC.

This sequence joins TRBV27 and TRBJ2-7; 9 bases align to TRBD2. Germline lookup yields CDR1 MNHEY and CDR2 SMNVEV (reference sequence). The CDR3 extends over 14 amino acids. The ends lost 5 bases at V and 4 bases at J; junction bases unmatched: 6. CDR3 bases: TGTGCCAGCAGTCGGTCTAGCGGGATGTACGAGCAGTACTTC. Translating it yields CASSRSSGMYEQYF.

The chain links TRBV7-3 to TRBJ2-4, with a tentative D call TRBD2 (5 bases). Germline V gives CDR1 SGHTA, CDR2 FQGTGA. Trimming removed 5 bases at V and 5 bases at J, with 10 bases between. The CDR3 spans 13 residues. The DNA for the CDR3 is TGTGCCAGCAGCACAGCGGCAGAAAACATTCAGTACTTC. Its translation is CASSTAAENIQYF.

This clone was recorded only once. CDR3 coding DNA: TGTGCCAGCAGCTTGACAGGGATCCCTAACTATGGCTACACCTTC. Its translation is CASSLTGIPNYGYTF. The chain links TRBV5-6 to TRBJ1-2; D perhaps matches TRBD1 (6 bases). The CDR3 covers 15 residues. The germline gives CDR1 SGHDT, CDR2 YYEEEE. Trimming left V 1 base short and J 0 bases short, with 10 bases between. The variable domain in full, completed from reference TRBV5-6 and TRBJ1-2, reads DAGVTQSPTHLIKTRGQQVTLRCSPKSGHDTVSWYQQALGQGPQFIFQYYEEEERQRGNFPDRFSGHQFPNYSSELNVNALLLGDSALYLCASSLTGIPNYGYTFGSGTRLTVV.

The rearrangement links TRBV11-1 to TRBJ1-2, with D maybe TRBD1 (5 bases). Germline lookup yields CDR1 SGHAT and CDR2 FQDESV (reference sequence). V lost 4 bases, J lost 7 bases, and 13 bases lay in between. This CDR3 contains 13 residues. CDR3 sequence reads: CASSSREGSGYTF. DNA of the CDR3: TGTGCCAGCAGCTCCAGGGAGGGGTCTGGCTACACCTTC.

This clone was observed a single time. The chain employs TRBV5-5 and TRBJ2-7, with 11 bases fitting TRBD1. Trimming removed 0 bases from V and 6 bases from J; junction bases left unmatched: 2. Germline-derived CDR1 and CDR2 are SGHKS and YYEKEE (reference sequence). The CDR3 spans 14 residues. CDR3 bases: TGTGCCAGCAGCTTGGTCGGGACAGGGGGCGAGCAGTACTTC. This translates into CASSLVGTGGEQYF.

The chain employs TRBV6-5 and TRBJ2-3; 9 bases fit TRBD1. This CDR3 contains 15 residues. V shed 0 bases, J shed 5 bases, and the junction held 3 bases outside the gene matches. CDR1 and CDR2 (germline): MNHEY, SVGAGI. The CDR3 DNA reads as TGTGCCAGCAGTTACTCTGGACAGGGGATAGATACGCAGTATTTT. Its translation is CASSYSGQGIDTQYF.

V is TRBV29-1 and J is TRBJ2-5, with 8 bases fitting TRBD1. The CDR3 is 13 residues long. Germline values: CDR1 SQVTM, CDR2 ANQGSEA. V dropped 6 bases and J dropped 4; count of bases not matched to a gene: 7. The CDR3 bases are TGCAGCGTGAACGACAGGGGCAGAGAGACCCAGTACTTC. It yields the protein CSVNDRGRETQYF.

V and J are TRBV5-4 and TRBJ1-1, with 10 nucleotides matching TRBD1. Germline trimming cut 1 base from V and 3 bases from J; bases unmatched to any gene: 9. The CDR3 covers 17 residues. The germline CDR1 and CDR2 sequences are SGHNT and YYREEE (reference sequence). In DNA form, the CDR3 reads TGTGCCAGCAGCTTGTGGGGACAGGGGAGGTCGGACACTGAAGCTTTCTTT. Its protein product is CASSLWGQGRSDTEAFF. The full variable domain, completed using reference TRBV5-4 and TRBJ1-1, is ETGVTQSPTHLIKTRGQQVTLRCSSQSGHNTVSWYQQALGQGPQFIFQYYREEENGRGNFPPRFSGLQFPNYSSELNVNALELDDSALYLCASSLWGQGRSDTEAFFGQGTRLTVV.

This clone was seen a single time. The CDR3 region is CASSLGGLGYGYTF. DNA of the CDR3: TGTGCCAGCAGCTTAGGGGGCCTTGGTTATGGCTACACCTTC. The chain joins TRBV5-8 to TRBJ1-2; 7 bases match TRBD1. V lost 2 bases, J lost 5 bases, and 6 bases stayed unmatched. This CDR3 has 14 amino acids. The germline CDR1 and CDR2 sequences are SGHTS and YDEGEE.

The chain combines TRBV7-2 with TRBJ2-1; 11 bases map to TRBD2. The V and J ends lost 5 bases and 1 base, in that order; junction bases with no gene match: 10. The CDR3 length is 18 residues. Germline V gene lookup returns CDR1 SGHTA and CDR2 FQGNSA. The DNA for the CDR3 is TGTGCCAGCAGCCTCCTGAATAGCGGGAGGGGTTCCTACAATGAGCAGTTCTTC. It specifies CASSLLNSGRGSYNEQFF.

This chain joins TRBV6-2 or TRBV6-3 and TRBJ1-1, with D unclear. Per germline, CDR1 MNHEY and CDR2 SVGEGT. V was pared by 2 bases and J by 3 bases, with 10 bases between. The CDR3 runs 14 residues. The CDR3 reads CASSYSRSHTEAFF. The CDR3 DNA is TGTGCCAGCAGTTACAGCCGTAGCCACACTGAAGCTTTCTTT.

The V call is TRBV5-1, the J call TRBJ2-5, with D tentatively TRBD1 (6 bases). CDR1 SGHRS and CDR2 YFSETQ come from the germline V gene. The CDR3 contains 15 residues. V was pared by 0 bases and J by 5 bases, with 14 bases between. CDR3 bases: TGCGCCAGCAGCTTGGCCGCACAGGGCGGCGAGACCCAGTACTTC. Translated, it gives CASSLAAQGGETQYF. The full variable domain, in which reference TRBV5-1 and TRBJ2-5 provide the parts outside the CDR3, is KAGVTQTPRYLIKTRGQQVTLSCSPISGHRSVSWYQQTPGQGLQFLFEYFSETQRNKGNFPGRFSGRQFSNSRSEMNVSTLELGDSALYLCASSLAAQGGETQYFGPGTRLLVL.